The sequence of this T cell receptor beta chain was determined in a study of PD-L1 blockade in urothelial cancer. Overall study context: A median of roughly 150,000 T cells was found in the blood samples.

Sequenced by immunoSEQ multiplex PCR; TCRdb stores in-frame clones only, minus some. The data show tens of thousands of clones, with roughly 82% seen just once and under 4% held by the top ten. V lost 3 bases, J lost 4 bases, and 16 bases stayed unmatched. The germline V gene encodes CDR1 LNHDA and CDR2 SQIVND (reference sequence). This CDR3 contains 19 residues. The sequencing here drew on PBMCs, taken around atezolizumab (anti-PD-L1) treatment. V is TRBV19 and J is TRBJ2-1, with TRBD2 matching over 9 bases. The TCR originated in an older man with urothelial cancer. The CDR3 DNA sequence: TGTGCCAGTAGTATGGTAAAGCGGGGGGCCGCCAGGACTTACAATGAGCAGTTCTTC. Translation: CASSMVKRGAARTYNEQFF.